Here is one T cell receptor beta chain with its context. Its antigen is unknown. The record has no base qualities; no much larger clone is one base away. This specimen belongs to a study of blood T cell repertoires in COVID-19 (TCRdb year 2020). With regard to the full study: Collaborator samples came from the United States, Italy and Spain and covered acute and convalescent phases of COVID-19. The material from the prospective study consisted of cDNA or gDNA derived from T cells, B-cell-depleted T cells, or PBMCs. Deeply sampled blood TCRbeta repertoires from subjects exposed to, actively infected with, or recovered from COVID-19 were included in the dataset. The repertoires were made available in a free public database intended to serve as a resource for research on the immune response to SARS-CoV-2. The samples were drawn from the first 160 participants of the ongoing ImmuneRACE study and from 1,254 subjects provided by 6 global collaborators. Sample metadata almost always included a de-identified subject ID, COVID-19 status, age in years and sex. Where HLA class I and class II types were available, the types were taken from metadata supplied by the sample provider, not from assay-based typing.

Enrolling through a virtual design, the prospective study's participants ranged in age from about 18 to 100 years and lived across about two dozen United States geographic areas. In the prospective study, cohorts were assigned on the basis of participant-reported clinical history obtained from a screening survey and a study questionnaire. Recovered participants in ImmuneRACE Cohort 3 were defined by two consecutive negative NP/OP PCR tests, clearance by a healthcare professional, or resolution of symptoms. In the prospective study, mobile phlebotomists collected whole blood, serum and a nasopharyngeal or oropharyngeal swab from each participant. Prospective study participants could optionally give additional blood draws and questionnaires over an approximately 2-month period. Prospective study blood samples were shipped either frozen or at room temperature before DNA extraction. TCRbeta CDR3 regions were amplified from genomic DNA by means of the immunoSEQ Assay, a bias-controlled multiplex PCR. The original pipeline was this. Within the assay, amplification of reference gene primers was used to estimate how many nucleated cells each sample contained. Sequence reads were collapsed and filtered to measure the absolute abundance of every unique TCRbeta CDR3 rearrangement. Productive Simpson clonality was computed per sample as the square root of Simpson's diversity index over productive rearrangements. TCRdb carries this immuneACCESS record with in-frame sequences only. Its versions omit some clonotypes, under half of them owing to an unresolved V gene in the studies checked, with the rest unexplained. From that table come the V and J calls and clone size; the DNA was used to work out D and trimming. Present in this sample are more than 200,000 clones, 70% to 90% of which were seen just once. Of the sample, approximately 1.6% is held by the ten largest clones.

Its CDR3 holds 15 amino acids, cysteine through phenylalanine. Only the CDR3 DNA is retained, 45 bases long and in frame from the first base. The germline V gene (reference sequence) gives CDR1 as GTSNPN and CDR2 as SVGIG. The trim is 0 bases for V and 4 bases for J, with a gap of 14 bases between the germline ends. The paper as a whole reports these results and caveats: How much clinical and demographic metadata was included differed by source and by participant, and the metadata was provided uncurated.

Input material: PBMCs or T cells enriched from blood (not recorded which). The TCR was taken from a man between 35 and 55 years old who had recovered from COVID-19. This receptor chain uses TRBV30 and TRBJ2-3; TRBD2 is a possible D gene, resting on 7 matching bases. The CDR3 region reads CAWSVGGGAPDTQYF. The sequence in DNA is TGTGCCTGGAGTGTAGGTGGGGGGGCCCCAGATACGCAGTATTTT.